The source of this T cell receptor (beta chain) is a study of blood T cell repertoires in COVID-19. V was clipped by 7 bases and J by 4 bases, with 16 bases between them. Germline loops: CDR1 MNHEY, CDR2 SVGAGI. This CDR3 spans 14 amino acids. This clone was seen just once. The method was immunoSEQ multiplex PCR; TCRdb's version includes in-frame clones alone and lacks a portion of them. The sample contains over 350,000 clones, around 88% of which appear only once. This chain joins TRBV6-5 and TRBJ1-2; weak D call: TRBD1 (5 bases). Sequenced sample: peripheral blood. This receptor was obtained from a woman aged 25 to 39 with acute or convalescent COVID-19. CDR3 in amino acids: CASKRQTGVYGYTF. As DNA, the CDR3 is TGTGCCAGCAAAAGACAGACGGGGGTCTATGGCTACACCTTC.